This TCR beta chain was recovered during a study of cytomegalovirus exposure and HLA in healthy donors. Overall study context: Early released data had 80 million or so unique TCRs, all coming from HLA-typed donors.

Overall study results and limits: Later work associated around 18,000 TCR beta sequences with HLA alleles at 0.05 false discovery rate.

To note about this clone: Antigen specificity is unknown.

Primers included in the PCR were 60 Vbeta and 13 Jbeta primers. How the authors handled the data: Later, tens of millions of unique TCR beta chains were counted in an analysis, and some 9.9 million of them were shared. Only in-frame clones appear in the TCRdb table, and some are missing; sequencing was by immunoSEQ multiplex PCR. Clone size and V and J calls were adopted from that table, with D and trimming inferred from the DNA. The sample has around 120,000 clones, 79% seen once. With 6 bases clipped from V and 3 bases from J, the junction kept 5 bases outside the gene matches. The CDR3 runs to 14 residues. Germline CDR1 and CDR2: SNHLY and FYNNEI.

This receptor was identified in a woman aged 40 to 50 in good health and CMV-seronegative. The chain has TRBV2 and TRBJ1-2; TRBD1 matches 9 bases. The sample was PBMCs. The CDR3 protein is CASRQGAEDYGYTF. The DNA for the CDR3 is TGTGCCAGCAGACAGGGGGCTGAGGACTATGGCTACACCTTC.